This T cell receptor beta chain was sequenced during a study of T-cell reconstitution after alpha-beta-depleted transplantation in children. The germline CDR1 and CDR2 sequences are KGHSH and LQKENI. V was trimmed by 5 bases and J by 5 bases, leaving 15 bases between them. This CDR3 spans 15 amino acids. As it was prepared, the TCRbeta library received unique molecular identifiers. TCRdb re-called the PCR reads with MiXCR, one entry per CDR3 protein. The table lists some 300,000 distinct CDR3 sequences, 7.5% to 9% of them singletons. With regard to this clonotype: What it recognizes is unknown.

Regarding the study as a whole: Most T-cell counts and diversity one year after the transplant came from T cells that were newly produced.

The source material was peripheral blood, sampled 360 days after TCRalphabeta/CD19-depleted stem cell transplant. This sequence joins TRBV18 and TRBJ1-4; D is unclear. The clonotype was recovered from a female patient aged 2-15 years who had a stem cell transplant for Fanconi anemia, so the T cells may come from the graft donor. CDR3 DNA: TGTGCCAGCTCAACGCCGGCTATCGGGAATGAAAAACTGTTTTTT. Protein: CASSTPAIGNEKLFF.